What follows are 32 T cell receptor beta chains derived from one specimen sequenced in a study of blood T cell repertoires in COVID-19. Clones were read by immunoSEQ multiplex PCR, and TCRdb kept only the in-frame ones, dropping some. The table has about 68,000 clones, more than 75% seen once. The material sequenced was peripheral blood. The receptors originated from a human donor in a cohort sampled during active COVID-19.

J is TRBJ2-7 and V is TRBV5-6; 10 bases align to TRBD1. Germline V gives CDR1 SGHDT, CDR2 YYEEEE. The junction had 9 bases not matched to a gene; V was cut back by 3 bases and J by 6 bases. The CDR3 is made up of 15 amino acids. The CDR3 loop reads CASSSVDRGRREQYV. CDR3 coding DNA: TGTGCCAGCAGCTCCGTTGACAGGGGGCGTCGCGAGCAGTACGTC.

This clone was seen just once. CDR3: CASSPGTSAGGDTQYF. The CDR3 nucleotides are TGTGCCAGTAGTCCCGGAACCTCAGCGGGTGGAGATACGCAGTATTTT. The chain carries TRBV19 and TRBJ2-3, with a possible D match to TRBD2 (6 bases). Germline-derived CDR1 and CDR2 are LNHDA and SQIVND (reference sequence). The V end lost 5 bases, the J end lost 5 bases, and 20 bases lay between the germline ends. CDR3 length: 16 amino acids.

The chain couples TRBV11-3 to TRBJ1-1; maybe TRBD1 (5 bases). V lost 5 bases, J lost 1 base, and 11 bases lay in between. Germline V gene lookup returns CDR1 SGHNT and CDR2 YENEEA. The CDR3 length is 14 residues. CDR3 sequence (DNA): TGTGCCAGCAGCATGGGACTGGGGAACACTGAAGCTTTCTTT. Translated: CASSMGLGNTEAFF.

Written as DNA, the CDR3 is TGTGCCAGCAGCATAGGACAGAGCTTAGCTTTCTTT. Protein product: CASSIGQSLAFF. V usage is TRBV3-1 (or the pseudogene TRBV3-2) and J usage is TRBJ1-1, with D perhaps TRBD1 (6 bases). The V and J ends lost 5 bases and 10 bases respectively, with 14 bases between them. The CDR3 contains 12 residues. The germline V gene has CDR1 LGHDT and CDR2 YNNKEL (reference sequence).

The chain's CDR3 is CARAVLETQYF. DNA of the CDR3: TGTGCGAGGGCAGTACTAGAGACCCAGTACTTC. The V call is TRBV19, the J call TRBJ2-5; tentative D call: TRBD2 (5 bases). Germline lookup yields CDR1 LNHDA and CDR2 SQIVND (reference sequence). The CDR3 contains 11 residues.

The genes are TRBV11-3 and TRBJ1-1; D unclear. Germline values: CDR1 SGHNT, CDR2 YENEEA. Trimming took 0 bases from V and 2 from J, leaving 7 bases between them. The length of the CDR3 is 14 residues. CDR3 DNA sequence: TGTGCCAGCAGCTTAGAGGTGGGCAACACTGAAGCTTTCTTT. Encoded protein: CASSLEVGNTEAFF.

V gene TRBV10-3 combines with J gene TRBJ1-5; 8 positions agree with TRBD1. V lost 6 bases, J lost 4 bases, and 5 bases stayed unmatched. In germline, CDR1 is ENHRY, CDR2 SYGVKD. The length of the CDR3 is 14 residues. The CDR3 coding sequence is TGTGCCATCAGAAGTGACAGGGGTAATCAGCCCCAGCATTTT. Translating gives CAIRSDRGNQPQHF.

The chain links TRBV11-3 to TRBJ2-2, with a possible D match to TRBD2 (6 bases). The CDR3 is made up of 16 amino acids. Germline loops: CDR1 SGHNT, CDR2 YENEEA. Trimming shortened V by 2 bases and J by 2 bases, and 12 bases separated the two germline ends. CDR3 sequence (DNA): TGTGCCAGCAGCTTATTAAGGAGGGTCAACACCGGGGAGCTGTTTTTT. This encodes CASSLLRRVNTGELFF.

The CDR3 bases are TGTGCCACCAGCAGGGAGGACAGGAACTACGAGCAGTACTTC. Its translation: CATSREDRNYEQYF. This sequence joins TRBV15 and TRBJ2-7; 7 positions match TRBD1. The germline gives CDR1 LNHNV, CDR2 YYDKDF (reference sequence). This CDR3 is 14 amino acids long. Germline trimming cut 3 bases from V and 3 bases from J; bases unmatched to any gene: 5. Full variable domain (rest looked up from reference TRBV15 and TRBJ2-7): DAMVIQNPRYQVTQFGKPVTLSCSQTLNHNVMYWYQQKSSQAPKLLFHYYDKDFNNEADTPDNFQSRRPNTSFCFLDIRSPGLGDTAMYLCATSREDRNYEQYFGPGTRLTVT.

The chain couples TRBV10-3 to TRBJ2-1; possible D gene TRBD1, 6 bases. The germline V gene encodes CDR1 ENHRY and CDR2 SYGVKD. The CDR3 is made up of 14 amino acids. With 0 bases removed from V and 8 bases from J, the gap between germline ends came to 11 bases. The CDR3 coding sequence is TGTGCCATCAGTGAGTCCTGGACAGTTGATGAGCAGTTCTTC. It codes for CAISESWTVDEQFF.

The chain has TRBV3-1 (or the pseudogene TRBV3-2) and TRBJ2-5; maybe TRBD1 (6 bases). V lost 5 bases to trimming and J lost 5 bases, with 15 bases between them. CDR1 and CDR2 (germline): LGHDT, YNNKEL (reference sequence). CDR3 length: 14 amino acids. The CDR3 DNA follows: TGTGCCAGCAGCTCTTTGGGGGCAGGTGAGACCCAGTACTTC. Protein: CASSSLGAGETQYF.

The count of this clone is one. This chain joins TRBV5-1 and TRBJ1-2; 10 bases fit TRBD1. Germline V lookup: CDR1 SGHRS, CDR2 YFSETQ. The length of the CDR3 is 13 residues. J gave up 12 bases and V 3 bases, and 8 bases lay outside the gene matches. CDR3 coding DNA: TGCGCCAGCAGCTCCAAAGGGACAGGGGAACACACCTTC. It specifies CASSSKGTGEHTF.

The J gene is TRBJ1-6, the V gene TRBV4-1; TRBD1 agrees at 11 bases. The CDR3 length is 18 residues. Germline CDR1 and CDR2: MGHRA and YSYEKL. V lost 1 base, J lost 8 bases, and 10 bases stayed unmatched. The CDR3 DNA reads as TGCGCCAGCAGCCAAGGAGTCCCCGGACAGGGGGCTTATTCACCCCTCCACTTT. This sequence encodes CASSQGVPGQGAYSPLHF.

This CDR3 reads CASSRQGPNTIYF. CDR3 nucleotide sequence: TGTGCCAGCAGCCGACAGGGTCCAAACACCATATATTTT. The V and J genes are TRBV3-1 (or the pseudogene TRBV3-2) and TRBJ1-3, with 7 bases matching TRBD1. Germline loops: CDR1 LGHDT, CDR2 YNNKEL (reference sequence). Germline trimming cut 4 bases from V and 6 bases from J; bases unmatched to any gene: 3. This CDR3 comprises 13 residues.

V usage is TRBV7-9 and J usage is TRBJ2-3; tentative D call: TRBD1 (5 bases). Per the germline V gene, CDR1 is SEHNR and CDR2 is FQNEAQ (reference sequence). The V end was cut by 1 base, the J end by 0 bases, with 8 bases between. The CDR3 has 15 amino acids. The CDR3 sequence is CASSLGGRSTDTQYF. The CDR3 DNA is TGTGCCAGCAGCTTAGGGGGCAGGAGCACAGATACGCAGTATTTT.

This clone was detected a few times. The gene calls are TRBV2 and TRBJ2-7, with TRBD2 matching 10 bases. Germline CDR1 SNHLY, CDR2 FYNNEI. After removal of 7 bases from V and 1 base from J, the junction contained 7 bases not matched to a gene. CDR3 length equals 15 residues. CDR3 DNA: TGTGCCAGCACCTTGACTAGCGGGCTGTCCTACGAGCAGTACGTC. Translated, it gives CASTLTSGLSYEQYV.

The chain employs TRBV6-2 or TRBV6-3 and TRBJ2-7; 8 nucleotides line up with TRBD1. V was pared by 6 bases and J by 2 bases, with 9 bases of the junction left unmatched. The germline CDR1 and CDR2 sequences are MNHEY and SVGEGT. CDR3 length: 15 amino acids. The CDR3 spells CASSPGTGSTYEQYF. In DNA, the CDR3 is TGTGCCAGCAGCCCCGGGACAGGATCAACCTACGAGCAGTACTTC.

The DNA for the CDR3 is TGTGCCAGCGCGTCGGGGAAAGAGACCCAGTACTTC. Protein: CASASGKETQYF. V gene TRBV6-6 combines with J gene TRBJ2-5; TRBD2 might be the D (5 bases). Germline values: CDR1 MNHNY, CDR2 SVGAGI (reference sequence). V lost 8 bases and J lost 3, with 10 bases in between. The CDR3 sequence is 12 residues long.

The chain carries TRBV9 and TRBJ2-2; D ambiguous. V shed 4 bases and J shed 5 bases, with 12 bases lying between them. CDR1 SGDLS and CDR2 YYNGEE come from the germline V gene. The CDR3 length is 14 residues. The DNA of the CDR3 is TGTGCCAGCAGCACCCTCCAGTTGACCGGGGAGCTGTTTTTT. Translating gives CASSTLQLTGELFF.

This chain connects TRBV5-4 to TRBJ2-1; D may be TRBD2 (5 bases). The V gene lost 6 bases and the J gene lost 9 bases, with 16 bases spanning the gap. CDR3 length: 13 amino acids. The V gene's germline CDR1 is SGHNT and CDR2 YYREEE (reference sequence). The CDR3 region is CASTPVGSIEQFF. In DNA form, the CDR3 reads TGTGCCAGCACCCCGGTGGGGAGCATTGAGCAGTTCTTC.

In this sample, this clone turned up a few times. The CDR3 DNA is TGTGCCAGCAGGACCCGACCGACAGGGACCTATGGCTACACCTTC. Translating it yields CASRTRPTGTYGYTF. The gene calls are TRBV6-5 and TRBJ1-2; 7 bases map to TRBD1. Trimming took 6 bases from V and 4 from J; bases not matched to a gene: 11. There are 15 residues in the CDR3. Germline CDR1 MNHEY, CDR2 SVGAGI.

A single count supports this clone. J is TRBJ1-4 and V is TRBV4-2; TRBD1 is a possible D gene (5 bases). Trimming pared 3 bases from V and 1 base from J, leaving 9 bases between. Germline V gives CDR1 LGHNA, CDR2 YNFKEQ. This CDR3 spans 15 amino acids. This chain's CDR3 is CASSQAGGTNEKLFF. The CDR3 DNA follows: TGTGCCAGCAGCCAGGCGGGGGGAACTAATGAAAAACTGTTTTTT.

The chain couples TRBV28 to TRBJ1-6; D is unclear. CDR3 length: 14 amino acids. Germline-derived CDR1 and CDR2 are MDHEN and SYDVKM. The V end lost 8 bases, the J end lost 2 bases, and 10 bases lay between the germline ends. The CDR3 region is CASCTPAYNSPLHF. The DNA for the CDR3 is TGTGCCAGCTGTACACCTGCCTATAATTCACCCCTCCACTTT.

The genes are TRBV7-9 and TRBJ2-1; tentative D call: TRBD1 (6 bases). Germline CDR1 SEHNR, CDR2 FQNEAQ (reference sequence). The V gene lost 1 base and the J gene lost 9 bases, with 13 bases spanning the gap. The CDR3 totals 14 residues. This CDR3 reads CASSLETLTGEQFF. The CDR3 region has the DNA TGTGCCAGCAGCTTAGAGACCCTGACAGGTGAGCAGTTCTTC.

This chain connects TRBV6-6 to TRBJ2-7, with 8 nucleotides matching TRBD2. This CDR3 is built from 13 residues. V shed 2 bases, J shed 9 bases, and the junction held 6 bases outside the gene matches. CDR1 is MNHNY, CDR2 SVGAGI, per germline (reference sequence). CDR3 DNA sequence: TGTGCCAGCAGTTACGGCCCCGGGGGGGGGCAGTACGTC. This translates into CASSYGPGGGQYV.

This clone was counted between two and nine times. The V and J genes are TRBV19 and TRBJ1-1, with TRBD1 matching 7 bases. The ends lost 0 bases at V and 2 bases at J; junction bases unmatched: 6. Per germline, CDR1 LNHDA and CDR2 SQIVND (reference sequence). This CDR3 has 16 residues. In DNA, the CDR3 is TGTGCCAGTAGTATAGATCTCGGGACAGTCAACACTGAAGCTTTCTTT. Translated, it gives CASSIDLGTVNTEAFF.

In DNA form, the CDR3 reads TGTGCCAGTAGCCGCGGGACTAGCGGACAAGAGACCCAGTACTTC. Its translation is CASSRGTSGQETQYF. The V call is TRBV19, the J call TRBJ2-5, with 11 nucleotides matching TRBD2. Germline CDR1 LNHDA, CDR2 SQIVND (reference sequence). The CDR3 has 15 residues. J gave up 2 bases and V 6 bases, and 5 bases lay outside the gene matches.

The chain is built from TRBV25-1 and TRBJ2-2; TRBD2 is a possible D gene (5 bases). The germline V and J ends were trimmed by 5 bases and 5 bases, with 15 bases remaining between them. Germline CDR1 and CDR2: MGHDK and SYGVNS. The CDR3 is 15 amino acids. The CDR3 DNA reads as TGTGCCAGCAGTCCGGGCCTGAGAGGGACCGGGGAGCTGTTTTTT. This gives the protein CASSPGLRGTGELFF.

The chain uses TRBV6-6 and TRBJ1-5, with D possibly being TRBD1 (5 bases). The V end was cut by 2 bases, the J end by 5 bases, with 13 bases between. CDR3 length equals 15 residues. Per germline, CDR1 MNHNY and CDR2 SVGAGI (reference sequence). CDR3 amino acids: CASSYAIGRDQPQHF. Written as DNA, the CDR3 is TGTGCCAGCAGTTACGCGATTGGCAGGGATCAGCCCCAGCATTTT.

The chain is built from TRBV27 and TRBJ2-1; 8 bases fit TRBD2. The germline gives CDR1 MNHEY, CDR2 SMNVEV (reference sequence). This CDR3 has 14 amino acids. Trimming cost V 5 bases and J 6 bases; bases outside gene matches: 6. CDR3 nucleotide sequence: TGTGCCAGCAGTACCGGGACTAGACTCAATGAGCAGTTCTTC. Translated, it gives CASSTGTRLNEQFF.

This clone was counted between two and nine times. The CDR3 DNA follows: TGTGCCAGCAGCTCCCCCAGCGGGGCTGGAGATGAGCAGTTCTTC. Translated: CASSSPSGAGDEQFF. This chain connects TRBV11-2 to TRBJ2-1; 7 nucleotides align to TRBD2. The CDR3 loop spans 15 amino acids. V gave up 4 bases and J gave up 8 bases; unmatched junction bases: 11. Germline lookup yields CDR1 SGHAT and CDR2 FQNNGV.

In DNA, the CDR3 is TGTGCCTGGAGTTCTGGCGGCCAAAACATTCAGTACTTC. Amino acid sequence: CAWSSGGQNIQYF. The chain uses TRBV30 and TRBJ2-4; D not certain. Germline lookup yields CDR1 GTSNPN and CDR2 SVGIG (reference sequence). This CDR3 comprises 13 residues. Trimming took off 2 bases at V and 5 bases at J, with 10 bases between the two ends.